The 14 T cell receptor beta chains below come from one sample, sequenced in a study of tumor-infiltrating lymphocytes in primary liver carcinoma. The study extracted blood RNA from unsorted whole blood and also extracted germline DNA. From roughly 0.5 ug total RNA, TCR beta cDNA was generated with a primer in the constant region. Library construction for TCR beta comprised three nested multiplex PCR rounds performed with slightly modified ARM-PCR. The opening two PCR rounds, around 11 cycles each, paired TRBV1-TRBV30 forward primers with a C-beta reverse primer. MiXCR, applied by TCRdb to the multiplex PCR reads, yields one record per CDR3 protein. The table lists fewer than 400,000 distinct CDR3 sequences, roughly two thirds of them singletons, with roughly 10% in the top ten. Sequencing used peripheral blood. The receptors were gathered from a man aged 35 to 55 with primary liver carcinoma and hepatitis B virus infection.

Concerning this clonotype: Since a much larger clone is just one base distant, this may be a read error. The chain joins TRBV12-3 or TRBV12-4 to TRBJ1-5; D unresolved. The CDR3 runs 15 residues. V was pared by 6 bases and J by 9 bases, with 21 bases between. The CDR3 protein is CASRPPAQTSRPQHF. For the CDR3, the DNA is TGTGCCAGCAGGCCACCGGCACAGACTTCCCGGCCCCAGCATTTT.

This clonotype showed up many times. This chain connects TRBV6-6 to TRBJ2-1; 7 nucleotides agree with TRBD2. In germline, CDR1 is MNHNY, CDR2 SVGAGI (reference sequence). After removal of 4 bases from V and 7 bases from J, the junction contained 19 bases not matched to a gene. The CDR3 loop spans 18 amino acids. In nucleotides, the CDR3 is TGTGCCAGCAGTTGGCGTGGGAGGCGGGAGATGGGATTAAATGAGCAGTTCTTC. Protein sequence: CASSWRGRREMGLNEQFF.

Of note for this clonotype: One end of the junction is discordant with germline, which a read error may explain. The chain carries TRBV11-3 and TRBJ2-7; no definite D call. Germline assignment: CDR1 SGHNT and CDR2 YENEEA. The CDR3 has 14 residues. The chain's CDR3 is CANSLADGSYEQYF. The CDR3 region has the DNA TGCGCCAACAGCTTAGCCGACGGCTCCTACGAGCAGTACTTC.

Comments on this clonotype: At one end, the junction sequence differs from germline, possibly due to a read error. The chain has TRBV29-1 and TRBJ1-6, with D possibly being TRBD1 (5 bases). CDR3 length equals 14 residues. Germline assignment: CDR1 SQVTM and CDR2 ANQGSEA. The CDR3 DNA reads TGTAGCGTCGCCGGGATAGGGGCCAATTCACCCCTCCACTTT. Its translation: CSVAGIGANSPLHF.

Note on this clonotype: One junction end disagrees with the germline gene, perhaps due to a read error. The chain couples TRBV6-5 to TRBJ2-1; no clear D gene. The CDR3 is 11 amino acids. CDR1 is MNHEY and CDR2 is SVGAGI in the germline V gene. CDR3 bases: TGTGCCACCAGTTCGGGTTTTGAGCAGTTCTTC. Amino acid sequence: CATSSGFEQFF.

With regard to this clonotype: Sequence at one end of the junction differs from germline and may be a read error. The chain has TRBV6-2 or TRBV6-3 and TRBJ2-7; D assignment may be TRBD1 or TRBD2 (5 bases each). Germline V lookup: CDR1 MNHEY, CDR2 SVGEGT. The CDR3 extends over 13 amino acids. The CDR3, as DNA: TGTGCCAGCAGTCGGGCCCGATTGGGGGAGCGGTACTTC. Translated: CASSRARLGERYF.

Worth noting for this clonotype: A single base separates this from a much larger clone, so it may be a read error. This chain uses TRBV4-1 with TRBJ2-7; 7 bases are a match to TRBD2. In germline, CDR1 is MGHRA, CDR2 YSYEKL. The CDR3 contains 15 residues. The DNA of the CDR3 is TGCACCAGCAGCCAAGAGCGGGGACGGGGCTACGAGCAGTACTTC. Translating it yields CTSSQERGRGYEQYF.

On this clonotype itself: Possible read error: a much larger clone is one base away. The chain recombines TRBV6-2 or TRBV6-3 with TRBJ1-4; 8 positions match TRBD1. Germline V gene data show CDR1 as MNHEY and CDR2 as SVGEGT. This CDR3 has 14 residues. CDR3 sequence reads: CASGYRWTGEKLFF. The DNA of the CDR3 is TGTGCCAGCGGTTACAGGTGGACAGGGGAAAAACTGTTTTTT.

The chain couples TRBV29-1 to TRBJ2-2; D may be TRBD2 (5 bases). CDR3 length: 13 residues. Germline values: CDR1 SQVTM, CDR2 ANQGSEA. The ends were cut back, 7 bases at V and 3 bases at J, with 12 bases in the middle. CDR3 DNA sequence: TGCAGCGCCTCGGGGAGTTACACCGGGGAGCTGTTTTTT. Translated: CSASGSYTGELFF.

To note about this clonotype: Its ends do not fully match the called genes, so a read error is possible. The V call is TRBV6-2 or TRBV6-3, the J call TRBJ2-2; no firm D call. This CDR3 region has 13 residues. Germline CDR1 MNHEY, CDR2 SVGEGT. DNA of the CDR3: TGTCCCAGTCGGACCGCGAACACCGGGGAGCTGTTTTTT. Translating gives CPSRTANTGELFF.

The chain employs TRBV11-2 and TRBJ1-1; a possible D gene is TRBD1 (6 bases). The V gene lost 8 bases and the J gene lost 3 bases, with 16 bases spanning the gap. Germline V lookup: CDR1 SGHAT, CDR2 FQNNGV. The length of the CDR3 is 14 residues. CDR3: CASGLVGGDTEAFF. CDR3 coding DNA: TGTGCCAGCGGTTTAGTAGGGGGAGACACTGAAGCTTTCTTT.

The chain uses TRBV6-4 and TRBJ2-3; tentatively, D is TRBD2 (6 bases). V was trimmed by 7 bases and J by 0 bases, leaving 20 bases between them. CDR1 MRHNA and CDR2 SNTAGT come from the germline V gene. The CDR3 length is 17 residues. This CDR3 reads CASTMASERGSTDTQYF. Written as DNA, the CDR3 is TGTGCCAGCACCATGGCTAGCGAGAGAGGGAGCACAGATACGCAGTATTTT.

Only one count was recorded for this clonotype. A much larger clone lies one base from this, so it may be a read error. In DNA form, the CDR3 reads TGTGTCAGCAGCATGGGGGGAGTACAGAAAAACATTCAGTACTTC. Protein sequence: CVSSMGGVQKNIQYF. J is TRBJ2-4 and V is TRBV28; D may be TRBD2 (6 bases). The CDR3 covers 15 residues. Per the germline V gene, CDR1 is MDHEN and CDR2 is SYDVKM.

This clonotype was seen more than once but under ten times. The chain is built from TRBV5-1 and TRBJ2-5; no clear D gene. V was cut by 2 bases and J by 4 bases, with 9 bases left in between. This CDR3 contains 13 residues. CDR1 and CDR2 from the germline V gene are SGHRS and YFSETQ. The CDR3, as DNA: TGCGCCAGCAGCTTCAATCGGGCAGAGACCCAGTACTTC. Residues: CASSFNRAETQYF.